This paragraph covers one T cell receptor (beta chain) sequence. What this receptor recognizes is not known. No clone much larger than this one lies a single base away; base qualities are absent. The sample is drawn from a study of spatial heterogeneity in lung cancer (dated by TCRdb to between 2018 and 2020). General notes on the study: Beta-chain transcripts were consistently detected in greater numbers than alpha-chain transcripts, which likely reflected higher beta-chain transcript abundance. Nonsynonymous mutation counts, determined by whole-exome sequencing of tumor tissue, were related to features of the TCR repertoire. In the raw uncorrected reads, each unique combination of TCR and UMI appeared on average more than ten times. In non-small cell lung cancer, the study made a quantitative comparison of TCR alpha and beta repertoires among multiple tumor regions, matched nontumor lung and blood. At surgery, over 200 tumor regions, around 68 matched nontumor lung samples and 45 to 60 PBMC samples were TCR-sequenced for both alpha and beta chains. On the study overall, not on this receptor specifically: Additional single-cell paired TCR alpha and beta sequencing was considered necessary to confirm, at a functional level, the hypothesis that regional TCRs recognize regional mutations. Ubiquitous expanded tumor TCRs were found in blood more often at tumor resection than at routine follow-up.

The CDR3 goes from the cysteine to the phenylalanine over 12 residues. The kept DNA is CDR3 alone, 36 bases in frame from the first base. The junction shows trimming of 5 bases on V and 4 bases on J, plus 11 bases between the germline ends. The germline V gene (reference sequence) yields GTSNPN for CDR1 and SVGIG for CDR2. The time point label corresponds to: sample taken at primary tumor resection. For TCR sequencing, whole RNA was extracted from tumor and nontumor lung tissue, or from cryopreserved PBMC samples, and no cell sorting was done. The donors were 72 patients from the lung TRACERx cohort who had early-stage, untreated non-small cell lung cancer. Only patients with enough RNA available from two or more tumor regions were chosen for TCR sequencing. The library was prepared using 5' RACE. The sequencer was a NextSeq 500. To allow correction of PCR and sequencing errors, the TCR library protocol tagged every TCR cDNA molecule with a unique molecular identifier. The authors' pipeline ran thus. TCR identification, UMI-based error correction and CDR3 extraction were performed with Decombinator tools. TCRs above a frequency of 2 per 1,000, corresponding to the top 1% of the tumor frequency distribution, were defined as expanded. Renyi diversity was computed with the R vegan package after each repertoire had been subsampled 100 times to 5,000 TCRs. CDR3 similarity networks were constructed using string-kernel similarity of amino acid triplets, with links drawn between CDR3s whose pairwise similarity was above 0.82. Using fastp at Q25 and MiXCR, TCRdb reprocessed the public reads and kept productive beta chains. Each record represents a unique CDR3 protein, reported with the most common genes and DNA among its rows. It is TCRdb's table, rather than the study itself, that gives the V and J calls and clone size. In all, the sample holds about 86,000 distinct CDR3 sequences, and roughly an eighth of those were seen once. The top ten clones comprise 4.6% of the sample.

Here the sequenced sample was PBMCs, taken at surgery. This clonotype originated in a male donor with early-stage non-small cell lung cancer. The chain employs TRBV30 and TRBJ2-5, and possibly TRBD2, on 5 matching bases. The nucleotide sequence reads TGTGCCTGGGGACTTCGCAGAGAGACCCAGTACTTC. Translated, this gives CAWGLRRETQYF.